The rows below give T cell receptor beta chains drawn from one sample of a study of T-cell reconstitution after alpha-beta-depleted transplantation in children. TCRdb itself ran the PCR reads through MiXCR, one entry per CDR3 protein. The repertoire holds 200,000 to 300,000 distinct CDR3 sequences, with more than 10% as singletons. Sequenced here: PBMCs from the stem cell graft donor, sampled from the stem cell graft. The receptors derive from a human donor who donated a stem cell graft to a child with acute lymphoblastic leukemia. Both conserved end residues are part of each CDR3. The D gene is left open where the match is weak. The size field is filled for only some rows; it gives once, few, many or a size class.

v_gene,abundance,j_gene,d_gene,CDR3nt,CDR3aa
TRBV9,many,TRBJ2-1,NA,TGTGCCAGCAGCTCCACGACAGGGCGGGGGTACAATGAGCAGTTCTTC,CASSSTTGRGYNEQFF
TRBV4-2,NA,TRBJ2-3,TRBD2,TGTGCCAGGAGCTCGGGGACTATGGATACGCAGTATTTT,CARSSGTMDTQYF
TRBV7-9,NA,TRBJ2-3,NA,TGTGCCAGCAGCTTTACAGGGTCCGGAAATACGCAGTATTTT,CASSFTGSGNTQYF
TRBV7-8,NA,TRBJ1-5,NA,TGTGCCAGCAGCTCCGAAGCGCGGGGCAATCAGCCCCAGCATTTT,CASSSEARGNQPQHF
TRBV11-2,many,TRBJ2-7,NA,TGTGCCAGCAGCTCCCGGGCACCCTACGAGCAGTACTTC,CASSSRAPYEQYF
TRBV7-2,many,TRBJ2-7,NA,TGTGCCAGCAGCACCTTCACCGAGCAGTACTTC,CASSTFTEQYF
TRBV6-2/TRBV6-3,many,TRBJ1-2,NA,TGTGCCAGCAGTTCCCTGACAGTTAACTATGGCTACACCTTC,CASSSLTVNYGYTF
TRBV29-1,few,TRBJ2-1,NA,TGCAGCGTTGTTGGACAACCCCTACAGTGGATGCAGTTCTTC,CSVVGQPLQWMQFF
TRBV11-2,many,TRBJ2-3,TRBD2,TGTGCCAGCAGGCAGACTAGCGACCATACGCAGTATTTT,CASRQTSDHTQYF
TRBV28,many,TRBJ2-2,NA,TGTGCCAGCAGTCAGCCTTCTCCGGGGGCTAGTACCGGGGAGCTGTTTTTT,CASSQPSPGASTGELFF
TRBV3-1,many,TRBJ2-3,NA,TGTGCCAGCAGCCCCTCCGTGAATCGGGGTACAGATACGCAGTATTTT,CASSPSVNRGTDTQYF
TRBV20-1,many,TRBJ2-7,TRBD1,TGCAGTGCTAGATCGGACAGGGACGCCTACGAGCAGTACTTC,CSARSDRDAYEQYF
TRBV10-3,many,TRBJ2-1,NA,TGTGCCATCACCGAGGTAGCGGTGGGTAGGGATGAGCAGTTCTTC,CAITEVAVGRDEQFF
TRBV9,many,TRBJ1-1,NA,TGTGCCAGCAGCGTAACCGTGAACACTGAAGCTTTCTTT,CASSVTVNTEAFF
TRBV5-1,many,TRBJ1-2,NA,TGCGCCAGCAGCTTCGGTGCCAGGGAAGATATATTTGGCTATGGCTACACCTTC,CASSFGAREDIFGYGYTF
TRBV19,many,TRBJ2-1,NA,TGTGCCAGTAGTCCCGTCAGGTCGGGCGATGAGCAGTTCTTC,CASSPVRSGDEQFF
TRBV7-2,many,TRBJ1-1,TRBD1,TGTGCCAGCAGCTCTCGGACAGGGAACACTGAAGCTTTCTTT,CASSSRTGNTEAFF
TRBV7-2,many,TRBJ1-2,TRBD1,TGTGCCAGCAGCTCCTCTCCGGGACAGGGTGGAGGCTACACCTTC,CASSSSPGQGGGYTF
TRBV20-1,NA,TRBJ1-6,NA,TGCAGTGCCAGGGAGGGAGGGACCCATACTTATAATTCACCCCTCCACTTT,CSAREGGTHTYNSPLHF
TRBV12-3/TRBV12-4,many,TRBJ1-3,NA,TGTGCCAGCAGTGGCCGCGGGTTCGGAAACACCATATATTTT,CASSGRGFGNTIYF
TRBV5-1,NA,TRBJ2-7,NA,TGCGCCAGCAGCCTGCTGCTAAACAGTGAGGGTCGCTACGAGCAGTACTTC,CASSLLLNSEGRYEQYF
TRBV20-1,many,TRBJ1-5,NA,TGCAGTGCTAGAGATGAGGGGGGCAGTCAGCCCCAGCATTTT,CSARDEGGSQPQHF
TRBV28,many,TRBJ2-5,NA,TGTGCCAGCAGTTCCCGACTCCGGCAAGAGACCCAGTACTTC,CASSSRLRQETQYF
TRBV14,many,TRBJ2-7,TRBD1,TGTGCCAGCAGCCACGGGACAGGCTCCTACGAGCAGTACTTC,CASSHGTGSYEQYF
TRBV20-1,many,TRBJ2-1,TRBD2,TGCAGTGTTTCTCGGGGGGGCGTTATCGATGAGCAGTTCTTC,CSVSRGGVIDEQFF
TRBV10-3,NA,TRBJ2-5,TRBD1,TGTGCCATCAGTGACGGGGACAGCCGGCTAGGGGAGACCCAGTACTTC,CAISDGDSRLGETQYF
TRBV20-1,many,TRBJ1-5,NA,TGCAGTGCCCCGGAAGATGTGGGGGTTAATCAGCCCCAGCATTTT,CSAPEDVGVNQPQHF
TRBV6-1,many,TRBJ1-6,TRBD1,TGTGCCAGCAGCGGGGGACAGAGGAATTCACCCCTCCACTTT,CASSGGQRNSPLHF
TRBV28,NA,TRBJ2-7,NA,TGTGCCAGCAGTTTTTTGCCGGGGCGCTACGAGCAGTACTTC,CASSFLPGRYEQYF
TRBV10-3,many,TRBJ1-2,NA,TGTGCCATCAGTGAGGCGGACAGCTATGGCTACACCTTC,CAISEADSYGYTF
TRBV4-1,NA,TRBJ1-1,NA,TGCGCCAGCAGCCAAGGTTCCATTTTAAGGAACACTGAAGCTTTCTTT,CASSQGSILRNTEAFF
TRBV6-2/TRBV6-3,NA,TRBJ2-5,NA,TGTGCCAGCAGTTACAACTGGAGGGGAGAGACCCAGTACTTC,CASSYNWRGETQYF